This T cell receptor (beta chain) derives from a study of T-cell memory formation after mild COVID-19. General study findings and limits: Balance between CD4 and CD8 was seen in clones contracting day 15 to 85, and a CD4+ lean was seen in later expanders. A subset of responding clones appeared in pre-infection memory, suggesting cross-reactive memory joined.

Each CDR3 protein is one row after TCRdb ran MiXCR on the 5' RACE reads. The data show over 150,000 distinct CDR3 sequences, about a fifth seen once. The CDR3 has 15 residues. Trimming cost V 2 bases and J 4 bases; bases outside gene matches: 7. Germline CDR1 is DFQATT and CDR2 is SNEGSKA (reference sequence). As regards this clonotype: What it binds is not known.

The chain carries TRBV20-1 and TRBJ2-7; TRBD2 agrees at 11 bases. This clonotype originated in a man younger than 30 who had mild COVID-19 (a few samples of this study predate the infection). Cell type and time point are not known. Source material: PBMCs or a T cell subset sorted from them (not recorded which). CDR3 sequence (DNA): TGCAGTGCTAGACTACTAGCGGGGGTAGATTACGAGCAGTACGTC. Its translation: CSARLLAGVDYEQYV.